A selection of T cell receptor beta chains follows, all from one sample in a study of T cells in Graves' hyperthyroidism and ophthalmopathy. TCRdb reprocessed the multiplex PCR reads with MiXCR, giving one entry per CDR3 protein. The sample holds 340,000 or so distinct CDR3 sequences; 15% to 20% are singletons and the top ten take under 55%. Sequencing input: blood. These receptors were collected from a woman aged 50 to 60 with Graves' hyperthyroidism. Both conserved end residues are part of each CDR3. A D gene is named only where the DNA matches it firmly. Not every row has a clone size; where given, it reads once, few, many or a size class.

CDR3 DNA: TGTGCCAGCAGTTCCGGGACAGGGGGTGGAAACACCATATATTTT
CDR3 protein: CASSSGTGGGNTIYF
V gene: TRBV6-1
clone size: -
D gene: TRBD1
J gene: TRBJ1-3

CDR3 DNA: TGTGCCAGCAGCTTAAGGGAATACAATGAGCAGTTCTTC
CDR3 protein: CASSLREYNEQFF
V gene: TRBV7-8
clone size: many
D gene: -
J gene: TRBJ2-1

CDR3 DNA: TGTGCCAGCACCTTCGACAGGGGGCTGGGAGATACGCAGTATTTT
CDR3 protein: CASTFDRGLGDTQYF
V gene: TRBV12-3/TRBV12-4
clone size: many
D gene: TRBD1
J gene: TRBJ2-3

CDR3 DNA: TGCGCCAGCAGCTTGGATGTCGGAGACGTCACAGATACGCAGTATTTT
CDR3 protein: CASSLDVGDVTDTQYF
V gene: TRBV5-1
clone size: many
D gene: -
J gene: TRBJ2-3

CDR3 DNA: TGCGCCAGCAGCCGGGACGGTAACACTGAAGCTTTCTTT
CDR3 protein: CASSRDGNTEAFF
V gene: TRBV5-1
clone size: many
D gene: -
J gene: TRBJ1-1

CDR3 DNA: TGTGCCAGCGGAACGTACAGGGGACCAGATACGCAGTATTTT
CDR3 protein: CASGTYRGPDTQYF
V gene: TRBV5-5
clone size: many
D gene: TRBD1
J gene: TRBJ2-3

CDR3 DNA: TGTGCCAGCAGCCCCTGGGCCAGGCACGAGCAGTACTTC
CDR3 protein: CASSPWARHEQYF
V gene: TRBV7-2
clone size: -
D gene: -
J gene: TRBJ2-7

CDR3 DNA: TGTGCCAGCAGTTACTCGCCGACAGGTTTAGAGACCCAGTACTTC
CDR3 protein: CASSYSPTGLETQYF
V gene: TRBV6-5
clone size: many
D gene: -
J gene: TRBJ2-5

CDR3 DNA: TGTGCCAGCAGTCCCCGCAATGAGCAGTTCTTC
CDR3 protein: CASSPRNEQFF
V gene: TRBV28
clone size: many
D gene: -
J gene: TRBJ2-1

CDR3 DNA: TGCAGCGTTTTGACTAGCGGTTACAATGAGCAGTTCTTC
CDR3 protein: CSVLTSGYNEQFF
V gene: TRBV29-1
clone size: few
D gene: TRBD2
J gene: TRBJ2-1

CDR3 DNA: TGTGCCAGCAGTTTTAGGCCGACAGGGGACACTGAAGCTTTCTTT
CDR3 protein: CASSFRPTGDTEAFF
V gene: TRBV27
clone size: -
D gene: TRBD1
J gene: TRBJ1-1

CDR3 DNA: TGTGCCAGCAGTTTAATCCAGGGGGACGATACGCAGTATTTT
CDR3 protein: CASSLIQGDDTQYF
V gene: TRBV28
clone size: -
D gene: TRBD1
J gene: TRBJ2-3

CDR3 DNA: TGCGCCAGCAGCTTGAGTGGGCAGGGCCAAGAGACCCAGTACTTC
CDR3 protein: CASSLSGQGQETQYF
V gene: TRBV5-1
clone size: few
D gene: -
J gene: TRBJ2-5

CDR3 DNA: TGTGCCAGCAGTTATGGTTGGGCATCAGCTTTCTTT
CDR3 protein: CASSYGWASAFF
V gene: TRBV28
clone size: -
D gene: -
J gene: TRBJ1-1

CDR3 DNA: TGTGCCAGCAGTTACTCTCGGCGGGGGGGCTTGCGCACAGATACGCAGTATTTT
CDR3 protein: CASSYSRRGGLRTDTQYF
V gene: TRBV6-2/TRBV6-3
clone size: few
D gene: TRBD2
J gene: TRBJ2-3

CDR3 DNA: TGTGCCACCAGTGATCACATCCGGATGGGCACCTCGGATCCCGGGGAGCTGTTTTTT
CDR3 protein: CATSDHIRMGTSDPGELFF
V gene: TRBV24-1
clone size: -
D gene: -
J gene: TRBJ2-2

CDR3 DNA: TGCAGCGTTGAAGATAATGGAGATACGCAGTATTTT
CDR3 protein: CSVEDNGDTQYF
V gene: TRBV29-1
clone size: -
D gene: -
J gene: TRBJ2-3